Presented here are 20 T cell receptor beta chains from one specimen sequenced in a study of human T cells and chemical hapten exposure. TCRdb processed the RACE reads anew with MiXCR; each CDR3 protein has one entry. The table lists approximately 350,000 distinct CDR3 sequences, around 6% of them singletons. This sample's time point: patch test 2, 6 weeks after DPC sensitization. Treatment noted: therapeutic diphenylcyclopropenone sensitization with weekly scalp DPC. Sequencing was performed on whole blood, taken in connection with sensitization to the hapten diphenylcyclopropenone (DPC). The receptors shown here come from a woman aged 18-35 years with alopecia areata. Some clones in this sample may be carry-over from other donors' samples.

The chain is built from TRBV20-1 and TRBJ2-7; 7 nucleotides agree with TRBD1. CDR3 length equals 14 residues. The J segment lost 5 bases and the V segment lost 2 bases, leaving 9 bases of the junction unmatched. Germline values: CDR1 DFQATT, CDR2 SNEGSKA (reference sequence). The DNA of the CDR3 is TGCAGTGCTAGAATTTGGGACAGAGTGGACGAGCAGTACTTC. It translates to CSARIWDRVDEQYF.

This clonotype was counted only a few times. This chain uses TRBV29-1 with TRBJ2-2; 8 bases fit TRBD1. The CDR3 is 13 residues long. V lost 5 bases, J lost 6 bases, and 5 bases stayed unmatched. Germline CDR1 reads SQVTM; CDR2 reads ANQGSEA. CDR3: CSVNRGDAGELFF. The DNA for the CDR3 is TGCAGCGTTAACAGGGGGGATGCCGGGGAGCTGTTTTTT.

This clonotype was detected a few times. The chain combines TRBV9 with TRBJ1-2; D gene uncertain. The CDR3 is 15 residues long. Looked up from germline, CDR1 is SGDLS and CDR2 is YYNGEE. Trimming cost V 9 bases and J 5 bases, with 23 bases left between them. DNA of the CDR3: TGTGCCACCGGCGGTTTGCGGGCTCTCATTTATGGCTACACCTTC. This sequence encodes CATGGLRALIYGYTF.

The chain combines TRBV5-6 with TRBJ1-3; no clear D. Germline CDR1 is SGHDT and CDR2 is YYEEEE. V lost 1 base and J 2 bases, leaving 13 bases between the germline ends. The CDR3 is 16 residues long. This chain's CDR3 is CASSLMRTDPGNTIYF. DNA for the CDR3: TGTGCCAGCAGCTTGATGCGGACGGACCCTGGAAACACCATATATTTT.

This clonotype was seen more than once but under ten times. The chain employs TRBV7-8 and TRBJ2-5, with unresolved D. The V gene lost 2 bases and the J gene lost 3 bases, with 10 bases spanning the gap. The CDR3 extends over 14 amino acids. In germline, CDR1 is SGHVS, CDR2 FQNEAQ. The CDR3 sequence is CASSLPPREETQYF. The DNA of the CDR3 is TGTGCCAGCAGCTTACCGCCTAGGGAAGAGACCCAGTACTTC.

Many counts were recorded for this clonotype. The chain joins TRBV6-6 to TRBJ1-5, with D uncertain. V lost 1 base and J 4 bases, leaving 8 bases between the germline ends. The germline V gene has CDR1 MNHNY and CDR2 SVGAGI (reference sequence). This CDR3 has 14 amino acids. CDR3 protein: CASSYFPKNQPQHF. As DNA, the CDR3 is TGTGCCAGCAGTTACTTCCCTAAAAATCAGCCCCAGCATTTT.

In its sample, this clonotype was seen many times. The chain recombines TRBV20-1 with TRBJ1-1, with D tentatively TRBD1 (5 bases). The germline CDR1 and CDR2 sequences are DFQATT and SNEGSKA (reference sequence). This CDR3 is built from 14 residues. The germline V and J ends were trimmed by 1 base and 2 bases, with 11 bases remaining between them. CDR3 in amino acids: CSARGGGRNTEAFF. Here the CDR3 DNA reads TGCAGTGCTAGAGGGGGGGGAAGAAACACTGAAGCTTTCTTT.

This clonotype was recorded at least ten times. The chain employs TRBV4-1 and TRBJ1-3; 9 nucleotides line up with TRBD1. The CDR3 is 15 residues long. Germline loops: CDR1 MGHRA, CDR2 YSYEKL. V was clipped by 1 base and J by 4 bases; unmatched bases: 2. The CDR3 region is CASSQAGQGGNTIYF. CDR3 DNA: TGCGCCAGCAGCCAAGCAGGACAGGGGGGAAACACCATATATTTT.

This clonotype was detected ten times or more. The germline gene is not matched at one end of the junction; a read error may be the cause. The chain employs TRBV5-1 and TRBJ2-5; 7 nucleotides match TRBD1. The CDR3 is 13 residues long. CDR1 is SGHRS, CDR2 YFSETQ, per germline. The CDR3 is CASSLGTEETQYF. CDR3 nucleotide sequence: TGTGCCAGCAGCTTAGGGACAGAAGAGACCCAGTACTTC.

This clonotype was seen only a few times. This chain connects TRBV20-1 to TRBJ2-4; tentatively, D is TRBD1 or TRBD2 (7 bases each). CDR1 and CDR2 (germline): DFQATT, SNEGSKA (reference sequence). The CDR3 extends over 15 amino acids. Trimming took 1 base from V and 3 from J, leaving 13 bases between them. In DNA form, the CDR3 reads TGCAGTGCTAGAGTTGCAGGGGGGGACAAAAACATTCAGTACTTC. This encodes CSARVAGGDKNIQYF.

This clonotype appeared many times. V is TRBV3-1 and J is TRBJ1-1, with a weak D call TRBD1 (5 bases). The CDR3 totals 14 residues. V was trimmed by 4 bases and J by 4 bases, leaving 13 bases between them. The germline V gene encodes CDR1 LGHDT and CDR2 YNNKEL (reference sequence). This CDR3 is CASSLGQGGTEAFF. The CDR3, as DNA: TGTGCCAGCAGCCTTGGGCAGGGAGGCACTGAAGCTTTCTTT.

This clonotype was picked up many times. The chain recombines TRBV6-6 with TRBJ1-4; a possible D gene is TRBD1 (5 bases). The CDR3 totals 17 residues. The germline V gene encodes CDR1 MNHNY and CDR2 SVGAGI (reference sequence). The V end lost 7 bases, the J end lost 1 base, and 19 bases lay between the germline ends. CDR3 protein: CASTETPPGRTNEKLFF. CDR3 nucleotide sequence: TGTGCCAGCACCGAGACCCCTCCAGGGCGAACTAATGAAAAACTGTTTTTT.

This clonotype was recorded at least ten times. V and J are TRBV5-1 and TRBJ2-5, with D perhaps TRBD2 (6 bases). Germline lookup yields CDR1 SGHRS and CDR2 YFSETQ. This CDR3 is built from 15 residues. Trimming pared 1 base from V and 2 bases from J, leaving 12 bases between. The CDR3 region is CASSLNGGVQETQYF. CDR3 sequence (DNA): TGCGCCAGCAGCTTGAACGGCGGGGTACAAGAGACCCAGTACTTC.

The sample holds many counts of this clonotype. The V call is TRBV20-1, the J call TRBJ2-4; D possibly matches TRBD1 or TRBD2 (6 bases each). This CDR3 has 17 residues. V dropped 2 bases and J dropped 2 bases, with 19 bases sitting between them. From germline, CDR1 is DFQATT and CDR2 SNEGSKA (reference sequence). CDR3 sequence reads: CSARTGGLGGPKNIQYF. The CDR3 nucleotides are TGCAGTGCTAGAACCGGCGGCCTGGGGGGCCCCAAAAACATTCAGTACTTC.

The table lists this clonotype with a few counts. The chain is built from TRBV2 and TRBJ1-5; D gene unclear. Per the germline V gene, CDR1 is SNHLY and CDR2 is FYNNEI. The CDR3 length is 15 residues. V shed 2 bases and J shed 0 bases, with 8 bases lying between them. CDR3 bases: TGTGCCAGCAGTGAATGGCCAGATAGCAATCAGCCCCAGCATTTT. It translates to CASSEWPDSNQPQHF.

This clonotype was found a few times. V is TRBV4-3 and J is TRBJ2-7; 9 nucleotides align to TRBD1. Germline V gene data show CDR1 as LGHNA and CDR2 as YSLEER. Trimming removed 1 base from V and 4 bases from J; junction bases left unmatched: 2. The CDR3 covers 14 residues. CDR3 in DNA: TGCGCCAGCAGCCAAGTTGACAGGGGGTACGAGCAGTACTTC. Amino acid sequence: CASSQVDRGYEQYF.

This clonotype has at least ten counts. The J gene is TRBJ2-1, the V gene TRBV7-2, with D possibly being TRBD2 (5 bases). The length of the CDR3 is 14 residues. Germline lookup yields CDR1 SGHTA and CDR2 FQGNSA. Trimming took off 2 bases at V and 7 bases at J, with 12 bases between the two ends. DNA of the CDR3: TGTGCCAGCAGCTTATCTCGGACTCCGAATGAGCAGTTCTTC. It yields the protein CASSLSRTPNEQFF.

This clonotype occurred a few times. This chain connects TRBV28 to TRBJ2-6, with 8 bases lining up with TRBD1. J lost 0 bases, V lost 6 bases, and 10 bases had no gene match. In germline, CDR1 is MDHEN, CDR2 SYDVKM. The CDR3 length is 18 residues. In DNA, the CDR3 is TGTGCCAGCAGCATGAACCGGGACAGGTTCTCTGGGGCCAACGTCCTGACTTTC. It codes for CASSMNRDRFSGANVLTF.

This clonotype came up a few times. The chain employs TRBV3-1 and TRBJ1-1; 9 nucleotides line up with TRBD1. Losses at the gene ends were 4 bases for V and 5 bases for J; bases not matched to a gene: 8. The CDR3 totals 15 residues. Germline V gene sequence: CDR1 LGHDT, CDR2 YNNKEL (reference sequence). The CDR3 nucleotides are TGTGCCAGCAGCCGTCGGAACAGGGGGCTTACTGAAGCTTTCTTT. It translates to CASSRRNRGLTEAFF. Combining the CDR3 with reference TRBV3-1 and TRBJ1-1 gives the whole variable domain DTAVSQTPKYLVTQMGNDKSIKCEQNLGHDTMYWYKQDSKKFLKIMFSYNNKELIINETVPNRFSPKSPDKAHLNLHINSLELGDSAVYFCASSRRNRGLTEAFFGQGTRLTVV.

The gene calls are TRBV4-2 and TRBJ2-5; TRBD2 matches 13 bases. Trimming at V came to 2 bases and at J to 3 bases, leaving 6 bases not matched to a gene. CDR3 length: 17 amino acids. The germline V gene has CDR1 LGHNA and CDR2 YNFKEQ. This CDR3 is CASSQSGTSGDEETQYF. The CDR3 DNA reads as TGTGCCAGCAGCCAATCCGGGACTAGCGGGGACGAAGAGACCCAGTACTTC.